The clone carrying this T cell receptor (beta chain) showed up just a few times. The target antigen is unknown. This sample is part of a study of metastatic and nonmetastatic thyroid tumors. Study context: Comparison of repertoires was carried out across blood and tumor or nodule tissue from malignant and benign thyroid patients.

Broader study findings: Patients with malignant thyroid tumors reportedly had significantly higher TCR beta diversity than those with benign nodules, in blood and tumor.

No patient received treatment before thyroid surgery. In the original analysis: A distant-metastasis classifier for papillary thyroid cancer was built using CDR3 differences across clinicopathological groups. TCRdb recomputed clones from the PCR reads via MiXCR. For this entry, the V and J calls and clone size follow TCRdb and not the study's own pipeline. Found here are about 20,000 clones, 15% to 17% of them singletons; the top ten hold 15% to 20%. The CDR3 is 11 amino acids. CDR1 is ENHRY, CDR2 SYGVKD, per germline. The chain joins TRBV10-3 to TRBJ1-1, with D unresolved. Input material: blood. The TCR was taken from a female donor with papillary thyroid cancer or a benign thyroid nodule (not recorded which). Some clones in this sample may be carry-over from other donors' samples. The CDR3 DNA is TGTGTCTCCAGTAGAGGCACTGAAGCTTTCTTT. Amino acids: CVSSRGTEAFF.